Shown below are 3 T cell receptor beta chains from a single sample sequenced in a study of cytomegalovirus exposure and HLA in healthy donors. Primers for the PCR totalled 60 Vbeta and 13 Jbeta. The data were produced by immunoSEQ multiplex PCR, yet TCRdb's version contains in-frame clones alone and is incomplete. Seen here are over 150,000 clones, 73% observed once, and the top ten hold 4.5% to 5.5%. The sample comprised PBMCs. The source of these receptors is a woman under 30 in good health and CMV-seropositive.

J is TRBJ2-3 and V is TRBV6-1; 9 bases map to TRBD2. Trimming removed 5 bases from V and 5 bases from J; junction bases left unmatched: 8. Germline CDR1 and CDR2: MNHNS and SASEGT. This CDR3 region has 15 residues. This chain's CDR3 is CASSLRRGGQDTQYF. CDR3 nucleotide sequence: TGTGCCAGCAGTTTACGGCGGGGGGGCCAAGATACGCAGTATTTT.

In this sample, this clone turned up a few times. The V gene is TRBV29-1, the J gene TRBJ1-2; the match to TRBD1 covers 9 bases. The V gene end was trimmed by 3 bases and the J gene end by 2 bases; junction bases not matched to a gene: 1. This CDR3 spans 13 amino acids. Per the germline V gene, CDR1 is SQVTM and CDR2 is ANQGSEA. CDR3 loop: CSVDGTGNYGYTF. The CDR3, as DNA: TGCAGCGTTGATGGGACAGGGAACTATGGCTACACCTTC.

There are a few counts of this clone. V is TRBV15 and J is TRBJ2-1, with 9 nucleotides matching TRBD1. J lost 8 bases, V lost 1 base, and 9 bases had no gene match. Germline CDR1 and CDR2: LNHNV and YYDKDF (reference sequence). CDR3 size: 16 residues. This CDR3 is CATSRVRTGVTDEQFF. DNA of the CDR3: TGTGCCACCAGCAGAGTGAGGACAGGGGTCACCGATGAGCAGTTCTTC.